The 28 T cell receptor beta chains in this list originate from one sample, sequenced in a study of regulatory T cells in long-lasting Graves disease. Libraries of TCR beta came from iRepertoire HTBI primers plus Arm-PCR of CDR3 regions. One entry per CDR3 protein, called by TCRdb with MiXCR from the multiplex PCR reads. The sample consists of fewer than 500,000 distinct CDR3 sequences, around 15% of them appearing once. As for time point: newly diagnosed GD, antithyroid drugs for less than 3 months. PBMCs provided the RNA from which the TCR library was made. This sample was also put to use in a study of T cells in Graves' hyperthyroidism and ophthalmopathy.

This specimen consisted of peripheral blood mononuclear cells (PBMCs), obtained at new diagnosis, from a patient treated with antithyroid drugs. Every receptor here comes from a man in his forties or fifties with Graves disease.

The V call is TRBV19, the J call TRBJ2-1; D is unclear. CDR3 size: 11 residues. Trimming removed 1 base from V and 13 bases from J, with 8 bases in between. Germline CDR1 reads LNHDA; CDR2 reads SQIVND (reference sequence). The chain's CDR3 is CASSIGLIQFF. As DNA, the CDR3 is TGTGCCAGTAGTATAGGTTTGATACAGTTCTTC.

This clonotype was detected ten times or more. The genes are TRBV10-2 and TRBJ2-3; 10 bases fit TRBD2. Germline CDR1 reads WSHSY; CDR2 reads SAAADI. The V segment lost 3 bases and the J segment 7 bases; nucleotides outside the gene matches: 7. The CDR3 has 15 residues. The CDR3, as DNA: TGCGCCAGCAGTGATAAGCGGGAGGGGTGGAATACGCAGTATTTT. This codes for CASSDKREGWNTQYF.

CDR3 DNA sequence: TGTGCCAGTAGTATGGGCGGCGGCTCCTACGAGCAGTACTTC. Amino acid sequence: CASSMGGGSYEQYF. The chain is built from TRBV19 and TRBJ2-7; no reliable D call. This CDR3 region has 14 residues. V was pared by 3 bases and J by 0 bases, with 9 bases between. Germline CDR1 is LNHDA and CDR2 is SQIVND (reference sequence).

This clonotype was picked up many times. The J gene is TRBJ2-7, the V gene TRBV30; TRBD1 aligns across 10 bases. Germline loops: CDR1 GTSNPN, CDR2 SVGIG (reference sequence). With V trimmed by 4 bases and J by 2 bases, 5 bases remained unmatched. CDR3 length equals 14 residues. CDR3 residues: CAWKPGQGTYEQYF. The CDR3 DNA follows: TGTGCCTGGAAGCCGGGACAGGGGACCTACGAGCAGTACTTC.

The sample holds many counts of this clonotype. This chain joins TRBV20-1 and TRBJ2-7; 8 bases fit TRBD2. The germline gives CDR1 DFQATT, CDR2 SNEGSKA (reference sequence). The V and J ends lost 3 bases and 4 bases, in that order; junction bases with no gene match: 17. The CDR3 covers 17 residues. In nucleotides, the CDR3 is TGCAGTGCTAGGTCCTTTCCTGACGGGAGGGAAGGTTACGAGCAGTACTTC. Translating it yields CSARSFPDGREGYEQYF.

In its sample, this clonotype was seen a few times. As DNA, the CDR3 is TGTGCCAGCAGCCAAGAGTATTCTGTAGCTTTCTTT. Amino acids: CASSQEYSVAFF. The genes are TRBV14 and TRBJ1-1, with D unclear. The CDR3 length is 12 residues. V gave up 0 bases and J gave up 10 bases, with 9 bases separating them. Germline loops: CDR1 SGHDN, CDR2 FVKESK.

The table lists this clonotype with many counts. The chain has TRBV7-9 and TRBJ2-3; TRBD2 aligns across 14 bases. Germline loops: CDR1 SEHNR, CDR2 FQNEAQ (reference sequence). The CDR3 has 19 residues. With 5 bases clipped from V and 4 bases from J, the junction kept 14 bases outside the gene matches. The CDR3 is CASSPLPGTSGRRPDTQYF. CDR3 bases: TGTGCCAGCAGCCCACTTCCAGGGACTAGCGGGAGAAGGCCAGATACGCAGTATTTT.

This clonotype was counted many times. At one of its ends the junction is not consistent with the germline gene, which may arise from a read error. The V call is TRBV12-3 or TRBV12-4, the J call TRBJ2-7; D not certain. This CDR3 region has 13 residues. CDR3 DNA: TGTGCCAGCAGTTTAGGACCGCTGGGTCGACCGGACTTC. Translating gives CASSLGPLGRPDF.

This clonotype was observed at least ten times. The chain is built from TRBV6-5 and TRBJ2-2; a possible D gene is TRBD2 (6 bases). Looked up from germline, CDR1 is MNHEY and CDR2 is SVGAGI. The CDR3 totals 14 residues. Trimming left V 2 bases short and J 5 bases short, with 9 bases between. The CDR3 DNA reads TGTGCCAGCAGTTACCCCGGGACTACCGGGGAGCTGTTTTTT. Translation: CASSYPGTTGELFF.

This clonotype was recorded many times. V usage is TRBV28 and J usage is TRBJ1-1; maybe TRBD1 (5 bases). V lost 10 bases and J lost 0, with 12 bases in between. The CDR3 totals 13 residues. In germline, CDR1 is MDHEN, CDR2 SYDVKM. The CDR3 spells CATEGTLNTEAFF. CDR3 DNA: TGTGCCACCGAGGGGACCCTGAACACTGAAGCTTTCTTT.

The sample holds many counts of this clonotype. The chain links TRBV2 to TRBJ2-1; TRBD2 matches at 12 bases. The CDR3 loop spans 13 amino acids. After removal of 11 bases from V and 12 bases from J, the junction contained 11 bases not matched to a gene. Germline V gives CDR1 SNHLY, CDR2 FYNNEI. The CDR3 reads CAGRTSGANGQFF. The CDR3 DNA sequence: TGTGCCGGCCGGACTAGCGGGGCGAACGGGCAGTTCTTC.

Comment on this clonotype: A junction boundary mismatches the germline segment, possibly from a read error. This rearrangement joins TRBV3-1 to TRBJ2-3; 7 nucleotides align to TRBD1. Germline assignment: CDR1 LGHDT and CDR2 YNNKEL (reference sequence). The CDR3 covers 15 residues. CDR3 region: CASSQVQGRQETQYF. The CDR3 nucleotides are TGTGCCAGCAGCCAAGTACAGGGGCGACAAGAGACCCAGTACTTT.

This clonotype was recorded at least ten times. The chain employs TRBV20-1 and TRBJ2-5; D unclear. The CDR3 is 13 amino acids. V was clipped by 0 bases and J by 7 bases, with 12 bases between them. Germline-derived CDR1 and CDR2 are DFQATT and SNEGSKA (reference sequence). The CDR3 sequence: CSARDIALGTQYF. In nucleotides, the CDR3 is TGCAGTGCTAGAGATATTGCCCTAGGGACCCAGTACTTC.

Details on this clonotype: This may arise from a read error, as a much more abundant clone is one base away. This chain links TRBV10-3 with TRBJ2-7, with D unclear. CDR3 length equals 11 residues. Germline V CDR1 and CDR2: ENHRY, SYGVKD. The V end lost 3 bases, the J end lost 7 bases, and 7 bases lay between the germline ends. The CDR3 nucleotides are TGTGCCATCAGTGACTTACGAGAGCAGTACTTC. Protein sequence: CAISDLREQYF.

The V gene is TRBV11-1, the J gene TRBJ2-1, with D perhaps matching TRBD2 (6 bases). The CDR3 loop spans 11 amino acids. With 4 bases removed from V and 15 bases from J, the gap between germline ends came to 13 bases. The germline gives CDR1 SGHAT, CDR2 FQDESV (reference sequence). CDR3 bases: TGTGCCAGCAGCTCAAGACTAGATCCGTTCTTC. Encoded protein: CASSSRLDPFF.

This clonotype was seen many times. The chain combines TRBV24-1 with TRBJ1-5, with D possibly being TRBD1 (5 bases). This CDR3 comprises 13 residues. Germline V gene sequence: CDR1 KGHDR, CDR2 SFDVKD. The V gene lost 1 base and the J gene lost 7 bases, with 7 bases spanning the gap. The CDR3 region is CATSDFGGQPQHF. In DNA, the CDR3 is TGTGCCACCAGTGATTTTGGGGGGCAGCCCCAGCATTTT.

For this clonotype: This may come from a read error, since a much larger clone is one base off. The chain couples TRBV30 to TRBJ1-1; maybe TRBD1 (5 bases). Trimming left V 5 bases short and J 4 bases short, with 14 bases between. CDR1 is GTSNPN, CDR2 SVGIG, per germline (reference sequence). The CDR3 totals 13 residues. In DNA, the CDR3 is TGTGCCTGGGCCCCGGGGGGGGTCACTGAAGCTTTCTTT. It translates to CAWAPGGVTEAFF. The full variable domain, completed using reference TRBV30 and TRBJ1-1, is SQTIHQWPATLVQPVGSPLSLECTVEGTSNPNLYWYRQAAGRGLQLLFYSVGIGQISSEVPQNLSASRPQDRQFILSSKKLLLSDSGFYLCAWAPGGVTEAFFGQGTRLTVV.

This chain connects TRBV6-1 to TRBJ2-1; 7 bases fit TRBD2. Germline loops: CDR1 MNHNS, CDR2 SASEGT. V lost 5 bases, J lost 7 bases, and 20 bases stayed unmatched. This CDR3 is 18 amino acids long. The CDR3 spells CASSPGLVGGFRTNEQFF. The CDR3 bases are TGTGCCAGCAGTCCCGGACTAGTGGGAGGGTTTAGAACGAATGAGCAGTTCTTC.

This clonotype has just a few counts. The rearrangement links TRBV27 to TRBJ1-3; TRBD1 might be the D (5 bases). Trimming cost V 1 base and J 4 bases, with 14 bases left between them. Germline V gene data show CDR1 as MNHEY and CDR2 as SMNVEV (reference sequence). The length of the CDR3 is 16 residues. The CDR3 DNA follows: TGTGCCAGCAGTTTATGGGACCCGAGAAGCGGAAACACCATATATTTT. This translates into CASSLWDPRSGNTIYF.

This clonotype was detected many times. V usage is TRBV6-1 and J usage is TRBJ1-5; D not resolved. Trimming pared 0 bases from V and 6 bases from J, leaving 9 bases between. CDR3 length: 14 amino acids. Germline V gene data show CDR1 as MNHNS and CDR2 as SASEGT. In nucleotides, the CDR3 is TGTGCCAGCAGTGAAGCGGGGTGGGGTCAGCCCCAGCATTTT. Protein: CASSEAGWGQPQHF.

This clonotype was seen ten or more times. The chain couples TRBV20-1 to TRBJ2-1; D uncertain. The CDR3 is 10 amino acids. The germline gives CDR1 DFQATT, CDR2 SNEGSKA (reference sequence). The V end was cut by 0 bases, the J end by 7 bases, with 1 base between. The CDR3 region is CSARDNEQFF. DNA of the CDR3: TGCAGTGCTAGAGATAATGAGCAGTTCTTC.

The table lists this clonotype with many counts. This chain connects TRBV2 to TRBJ2-3; D call uncertain. V was pared by 0 bases and J by 2 bases, with 6 bases between. This CDR3 region has 14 residues. Per the germline V gene, CDR1 is SNHLY and CDR2 is FYNNEI. CDR3 sequence: CASSEALNTDTQYF. The CDR3 DNA sequence: TGTGCCAGCAGTGAAGCCCTTAACACAGATACGCAGTATTTT.

This clonotype was recorded many times. The chain couples TRBV28 to TRBJ2-5, with 7 bases fitting TRBD2. Germline values: CDR1 MDHEN, CDR2 SYDVKM. V shed 3 bases and J 6 bases; nucleotides not matched to a gene: 10. The CDR3 loop spans 15 amino acids. The CDR3 DNA reads TGTGCCAGCAGTTTTGGGGGGGAGAAGCGGAAGACCCAGTACTTC. Its protein product is CASSFGGEKRKTQYF.

A few counts support this clonotype. Since no conserved phenylalanine or tryptophan closes the CDR3, a read error is the likely cause. The chain combines TRBV28 with TRBJ2-1, with 9 nucleotides matching TRBD2. The CDR3 extends over 16 amino acids. The V gene end was trimmed by 4 bases and the J gene end by 2 bases; junction bases not matched to a gene: 6. CDR1 MDHEN and CDR2 SYDVKM come from the germline V gene. CDR3: CASSSQAGGPYNEQFL. CDR3 sequence (DNA): TGTGCCAGCAGTTCTCAAGCGGGAGGCCCCTACAATGAGCAGTTCCTC.

A note on this clonotype: This may come from a read error, since a much larger clone is one base off. The chain links TRBV28 to TRBJ2-7; the match to TRBD1 covers 7 bases. There are 13 residues in the CDR3. The V gene end was trimmed by 7 bases and the J gene end by 2 bases; junction bases not matched to a gene: 5. CDR1 is MDHEN and CDR2 is SYDVKM in the germline V gene. CDR3 amino acids: CASISGTAYEQYF. The CDR3 nucleotides read TGTGCCAGCATTTCCGGGACAGCCTACGAGCAGTACTTC.

This clonotype was found many times. The genes are TRBV30 and TRBJ2-2; D is undetermined. Trimming pared 4 bases from V and 0 bases from J, leaving 18 bases between. Germline CDR1 and CDR2: GTSNPN and SVGIG (reference sequence). This CDR3 contains 17 residues. The CDR3 here is CAWNPRVAGTNTGELFF. CDR3 sequence (DNA): TGTGCCTGGAATCCTCGGGTTGCTGGAACGAACACCGGGGAGCTGTTTTTT.

There are a few counts of this clonotype. The J gene is TRBJ2-7, the V gene TRBV5-4; D remains unclear. The CDR3 is 15 residues long. Looked up from germline, CDR1 is SGHNT and CDR2 is YYREEE (reference sequence). V lost 0 bases to trimming and J lost 0 bases, with 10 bases between them. CDR3 sequence reads: CASSLAITNSYEQYF. CDR3 coding DNA: TGTGCCAGCAGCTTGGCTATCACAAACTCCTACGAGCAGTACTTC.

The chain links TRBV6-2 or TRBV6-3 to TRBJ2-1; 8 bases are shared with TRBD2. With V trimmed by 5 bases and J by 3 bases, 12 bases remained unmatched. The CDR3 is made up of 17 amino acids. CDR1 MNHEY and CDR2 SVGEGT come from the germline V gene. This chain's CDR3 is CASSGGSGSAYYNEQFF. The CDR3 DNA is TGTGCCAGCAGTGGGGGGAGCGGGAGTGCCTACTACAATGAGCAGTTCTTC.